The 29 T cell receptor beta chains given below trace back to one sample, sequenced in a study of blood T cell repertoires in COVID-19. Assay used: immunoSEQ multiplex PCR; TCRdb lists only in-frame clones, some missing. Of over 350,000 clones in the sample, 88% are singletons; the top ten hold 1.2%. The sample taken for sequencing was PBMCs or T cells enriched from blood (not recorded which). These receptors were obtained from a woman younger than 30 who had recovered from COVID-19.

The chain uses TRBV19 and TRBJ2-7; 10 bases fit TRBD2. J gave up 0 bases and V 5 bases, and 1 base lay outside the gene matches. This CDR3 comprises 14 residues. From germline, CDR1 is LNHDA and CDR2 SQIVND (reference sequence). The CDR3 is CASSPSGSSYEQYF. The CDR3 nucleotides are TGTGCCAGTAGTCCTAGCGGGAGCTCCTACGAGCAGTACTTC.

The rearrangement joins TRBV13 to TRBJ2-3; perhaps TRBD2 as D (6 bases). The germline V gene encodes CDR1 PRHDT and CDR2 FYEKMQ (reference sequence). Trimming cost V 4 bases and J 0 bases, with 14 bases left between them. The CDR3 sequence is 16 residues long. Here the CDR3 DNA reads TGTGCCAGCAGCTCGCCCGCCGGGACTAGCACAGATACGCAGTATTTT. This gives the protein CASSSPAGTSTDTQYF. Based on the CDR3 plus reference TRBV13 and TRBJ2-3, the full variable domain is AAGVIQSPRHLIKEKRETATLKCYPIPRHDTVYWYQQGPGQDPQFLISFYEKMQSDKGSIPDRFSAQQFSDYHSELNMSSLELGDSALYFCASSSPAGTSTDTQYFGPGTRLTVL.

The gene calls are TRBV18 and TRBJ1-6, with a possible D match to TRBD1 (6 bases). CDR3 size: 18 residues. Germline lookup yields CDR1 KGHSH and CDR2 LQKENI. V was clipped by 1 base and J by 0 bases, with 13 bases between them. CDR3 sequence: CASSPRDTPSSYNSPLHF. As DNA, the CDR3 is TGTGCCAGCTCACCACGGGACACACCGAGCTCCTATAATTCACCCCTCCACTTT.

The gene calls are TRBV5-5 and TRBJ2-3, with D tentatively TRBD1 (6 bases). This CDR3 is 16 amino acids long. The germline CDR1 and CDR2 sequences are SGHKS and YYEKEE (reference sequence). V dropped 4 bases and J dropped 3 bases, with 18 bases sitting between them. CDR3 sequence (DNA): TGTGCCAGCAGCCTAAGGGCAGGGGAAAAGACAGATACGCAGTATTTT. It is translated as CASSLRAGEKTDTQYF.

The chain couples TRBV28 to TRBJ1-1; D remains ambiguous. V gave up 1 base and J gave up 4 bases, with 10 bases separating them. The CDR3 loop spans 14 amino acids. CDR1 is MDHEN, CDR2 SYDVKM, per germline. CDR3 in amino acids: CASSLSGYGTEAFF. Here the CDR3 DNA reads TGTGCCAGCAGTTTATCTGGTTACGGCACTGAAGCTTTCTTT. Combining the CDR3 with reference TRBV28 and TRBJ1-1 gives the whole variable domain DVKVTQSSRYLVKRTGEKVFLECVQDMDHENMFWYRQDPGLGLRLIYFSYDVKMKEKGDIPEGYSVSREKKERFSLILESASTNQTSMYLCASSLSGYGTEAFFGQGTRLTVV.

This clone has a single count. V usage is TRBV29-1 and J usage is TRBJ2-3, with 9 nucleotides matching TRBD2. The V gene's germline CDR1 is SQVTM and CDR2 ANQGSEA. The CDR3 spans 17 residues. V trimming: 1 base; J trimming: 5 bases; junction bases outside the gene matches: 13. This chain's CDR3 is CSVEANSAGGLIDTQYF. The CDR3 coding sequence is TGCAGCGTTGAAGCCAACTCCGCGGGGGGGCTTATAGATACGCAGTATTTT.

The table lists this clone with a count of one. The gene calls are TRBV7-2 and TRBJ1-2; 8 bases are shared with TRBD1. Germline assignment: CDR1 SGHTA and CDR2 FQGNSA. Unmatched junction bases numbered 3, after V lost 5 bases and J lost 7 bases. CDR3 size: 12 residues. The DNA for the CDR3 is TGTGCCAGCAGCCCCGGACAGGGTGGCTACACCTTC. It translates to CASSPGQGGYTF.

The chain joins TRBV3-1 (or the pseudogene TRBV3-2) to TRBJ2-7; TRBD1 matches 9 bases. This CDR3 region has 15 residues. V was clipped by 5 bases and J by 2 bases; unmatched bases: 7. Germline loops: CDR1 LGHDT, CDR2 YNNKEL (reference sequence). The CDR3 sequence is CASSGGTGTAYEQYF. The CDR3 bases are TGTGCCAGCAGCGGCGGGACAGGGACGGCCTACGAGCAGTACTTC.

The rearrangement links TRBV5-1 to TRBJ2-2; D is undetermined. The CDR3 is made up of 12 amino acids. V lost 0 bases to trimming and J lost 8 bases, with 5 bases between them. Germline lookup yields CDR1 SGHRS and CDR2 YFSETQ. CDR3 coding DNA: TGCGCCAGCAGCTTGGCCTCGGGGGAGCTGTTTTTT. Translation: CASSLASGELFF. The full variable domain, completed using reference TRBV5-1 and TRBJ2-2, is KAGVTQTPRYLIKTRGQQVTLSCSPISGHRSVSWYQQTPGQGLQFLFEYFSETQRNKGNFPGRFSGRQFSNSRSEMNVSTLELGDSALYLCASSLASGELFFGEGSRLTVL.

This clone was counted a single time. V gene TRBV6-5 combines with J gene TRBJ1-1, with D uncertain. Per the germline V gene, CDR1 is MNHEY and CDR2 is SVGAGI. This CDR3 contains 16 residues. The ends were cut back, 1 base at V and 0 bases at J, with 12 bases in the middle. The CDR3 region has the DNA TGTGCCAGCAGTTACTTTCGTTCAGGCATGAACACTGAAGCTTTCTTT. It yields the protein CASSYFRSGMNTEAFF.

In nucleotides, the CDR3 is TGTGCCAGCAGCCCAGACATTAGCAATCAGCCCCAGCATTTT. Encoded protein: CASSPDISNQPQHF. This chain joins TRBV3-1 (or the pseudogene TRBV3-2) and TRBJ1-5; D remains ambiguous. The V gene lost 4 bases and the J gene lost 0 bases, with 7 bases spanning the gap. The CDR3 loop spans 14 amino acids. Germline V gene sequence: CDR1 LGHDT, CDR2 YNNKEL (reference sequence).

This clone was counted only a few times. In DNA form, the CDR3 reads TGTGCCAGCAGCTCAGCAGGGGTGGGCACTGAAGCTTTCTTT. Amino acid sequence: CASSSAGVGTEAFF. The rearrangement uses TRBV5-6 and TRBJ1-1; D is perhaps TRBD1 (6 bases). V lost 3 bases and J lost 4, with 13 bases in between. The CDR3 has 14 amino acids. Germline V CDR1 and CDR2: SGHDT, YYEEEE.

The chain combines TRBV20-1 with TRBJ2-3; the D gene is possibly TRBD1 (5 bases). From germline, CDR1 is DFQATT and CDR2 SNEGSKA (reference sequence). The V and J ends lost 3 bases and 2 bases respectively, with 15 bases between them. CDR3 length equals 15 residues. CDR3 in amino acids: CSASVPRQYTDTQYF. The CDR3 DNA reads TGCAGTGCTAGTGTCCCCCGACAGTACACAGATACGCAGTATTTT.

CDR3 coding DNA: TGTGCCACCAGGACAGGACTAGGAATAGTGAATGAGCAGTTCTTC. It codes for CATRTGLGIVNEQFF. The V gene is TRBV11-1, the J gene TRBJ2-1; either TRBD1 or TRBD2 may fit D (7 bases each). This CDR3 contains 15 residues. Germline V gene sequence: CDR1 SGHAT, CDR2 FQDESV (reference sequence). V gave up 10 bases and J gave up 7 bases, with 23 bases separating them.

The rearrangement links TRBV5-6 to TRBJ1-3; 10 positions agree with TRBD1. Germline CDR1 reads SGHDT; CDR2 reads YYEEEE. This CDR3 contains 15 residues. After removal of 5 bases from V and 4 bases from J, the junction contained 6 bases not matched to a gene. CDR3 sequence reads: CASSPGTGVGNTIYF. DNA of the CDR3: TGTGCCAGCAGTCCCGGGACAGGGGTCGGAAACACCATATATTTT.

With respect to this clone: The sample carries other DNA sequences with the same CDR3. The chain links TRBV9 to TRBJ1-1, with 9 bases identical to TRBD1. CDR3 size: 14 residues. The J segment lost 1 base and the V segment lost 2 bases, leaving 0 bases of the junction unmatched. Per the germline V gene, CDR1 is SGDLS and CDR2 is YYNGEE. The DNA for the CDR3 is TGTGCCAGCAGCGTGGACAGGGGGAACACTGAAGCTTTCTTT. It is translated as CASSVDRGNTEAFF. The full variable domain, its missing parts supplied by reference TRBV9 and TRBJ1-1, is DSGVTQTPKHLITATGQRVTLRCSPRSGDLSVYWYQQSLDQGLQFLIQYYNGEERAKGNILERFSAQQFPDLHSELNLSSLELGDSALYFCASSVDRGNTEAFFGQGTRLTVV.

The chain uses TRBV28 and TRBJ1-2, with D possibly matching TRBD1 (5 bases). V was pared by 3 bases and J by 2 bases, with 10 bases between. The CDR3 has 14 residues. The germline gives CDR1 MDHEN, CDR2 SYDVKM. CDR3 region: CASSFPGGNYGYTF. The CDR3, as DNA: TGTGCCAGCAGTTTTCCCGGGGGAAACTATGGCTACACCTTC.

This clone was recorded once. The genes are TRBV4-1 and TRBJ1-4; D is ambiguous. Trimming cost V 1 base and J 0 bases, with 9 bases left between them. The CDR3 consists of 16 residues. Germline CDR1 MGHRA, CDR2 YSYEKL. The DNA for the CDR3 is TGCGCCAGCAGCCAAGGTCTAGGATCAACTAATGAAAAACTGTTTTTT. Residues: CASSQGLGSTNEKLFF.

This chain joins TRBV9 and TRBJ2-1; 8 bases match TRBD1. Per the germline V gene, CDR1 is SGDLS and CDR2 is YYNGEE. CDR3 length: 17 amino acids. With V trimmed by 2 bases and J by 8 bases, 15 bases remained unmatched. As DNA, the CDR3 is TGTGCCAGCAGCGTTACCCCCGGGACAGGTGTACACCATGAGCAGTTCTTC. Translated, it gives CASSVTPGTGVHHEQFF.

The chain carries TRBV7-9 and TRBJ2-3; no clear D. V was clipped by 2 bases and J by 1 base, with 13 bases between them. The CDR3 spans 16 residues. Germline V CDR1 and CDR2: SEHNR, FQNEAQ (reference sequence). CDR3 in DNA: TGTGCCAGCAGCTTACTCCTGAACTCGGGCACAGATACGCAGTATTTT. Its translation is CASSLLLNSGTDTQYF.

J is TRBJ2-7 and V is TRBV28, with D maybe TRBD1 (5 bases). Trimming removed 6 bases at V and 2 bases at J, with 14 bases between. The germline CDR1 and CDR2 sequences are MDHEN and SYDVKM. The CDR3 is made up of 14 amino acids. The CDR3 DNA reads TGTGCCAGCAGAGCTCAGGGTCGGGCCTACGAGCAGTACTTC. Translating gives CASRAQGRAYEQYF.

This clone has just one count. The chain combines TRBV7-9 with TRBJ2-3; TRBD2 agrees at 7 bases. Losses at the gene ends were 5 bases for V and 0 bases for J; bases not matched to a gene: 11. In germline, CDR1 is SEHNR, CDR2 FQNEAQ (reference sequence). The CDR3 spans 17 residues. The CDR3 DNA follows: TGTGCCAGCAGCCCACAGGCGGCTAGCGGTAGCACAGATACGCAGTATTTT. Translating it yields CASSPQAASGSTDTQYF. The entire variable domain, with the rest obtained from reference TRBV7-9 and TRBJ2-3, is as follows: DTGVSQNPRHKITKRGQNVTFRCDPISEHNRLYWYRQTLGQGPEFLTYFQNEAQLEKSRLLSDRFSAERPKGSFSTLEIQRTEQGDSAMYLCASSPQAASGSTDTQYFGPGTRLTVL.

The chain joins TRBV7-9 to TRBJ2-5; D is uncertain. The ends were cut back, 1 base at V and 1 base at J, with 10 bases in the middle. The CDR3 extends over 15 amino acids. Germline V gene sequence: CDR1 SEHNR, CDR2 FQNEAQ (reference sequence). CDR3 residues: CASSLGRGVQETQYF. CDR3 sequence (DNA): TGTGCCAGCAGCTTAGGGAGAGGAGTCCAAGAGACCCAGTACTTC.

The chain recombines TRBV12-5 with TRBJ2-1; 10 bases are shared with TRBD2. The CDR3 runs to 16 residues. Germline CDR1 is LGHNT and CDR2 is FRNRAP. The ends lost 0 bases at V and 6 bases at J; junction bases unmatched: 5. DNA for the CDR3: TGTGCTAGTGGTTTGGTACGTCTAGCGGGGGTCAATGAGCAGTTCTTC. Protein sequence: CASGLVRLAGVNEQFF.

The chain has TRBV3-1 (or the pseudogene TRBV3-2) and TRBJ1-3, with D unclear. Per the germline V gene, CDR1 is LGHDT and CDR2 is YNNKEL (reference sequence). Trimming removed 1 base at V and 1 base at J, with 5 bases between. The CDR3 has 14 amino acids. The CDR3 protein is CASSQVTSGNTIYF. CDR3 DNA sequence: TGTGCCAGCAGCCAAGTGACATCTGGAAACACCATATATTTT.

The chain combines TRBV12-5 with TRBJ1-1, with 8 bases lining up with TRBD1. V lost 2 bases, J lost 0 bases, and 8 bases stayed unmatched. Germline V gene lookup returns CDR1 LGHNT and CDR2 FRNRAP. This CDR3 is 17 amino acids long. CDR3 bases: TGTGCTAGTGGTTTGCCGGGGACAGGAACCCTGAACACTGAAGCTTTCTTT. Protein: CASGLPGTGTLNTEAFF.

This clone was observed once. J is TRBJ2-1 and V is TRBV28, with a possible D match to TRBD2 (7 bases). Trimming removed 3 bases from V and 6 bases from J, with 15 bases in between. The germline V gene has CDR1 MDHEN and CDR2 SYDVKM. This CDR3 has 15 amino acids. For the CDR3, the DNA is TGTGCCAGCAGTTTGAGTGGCGGGGGCGGCAATGAGCAGTTCTTC. Translation: CASSLSGGGGNEQFF.

The J gene is TRBJ1-1, the V gene TRBV5-1, with D possibly matching TRBD1 (5 bases). V dropped 4 bases and J dropped 6 bases, with 22 bases sitting between them. Germline values: CDR1 SGHRS, CDR2 YFSETQ. The CDR3 totals 16 residues. The CDR3 nucleotides read TGCGCCAGCAGCCTGGGGGAGGGAAGAATGTATTCTGAAGCTTTCTTT. Protein sequence: CASSLGEGRMYSEAFF.

This chain links TRBV9 with TRBJ2-3; TRBD1 matches at 10 bases. The CDR3 is 16 residues long. Germline V gives CDR1 SGDLS, CDR2 YYNGEE. V dropped 1 base and J dropped 1; count of bases not matched to a gene: 3. The CDR3 loop reads CASSVRGTGGTDTQYF. CDR3 nucleotides: TGTGCCAGCAGCGTACGGGGGACAGGGGGCACAGATACGCAGTATTTT.